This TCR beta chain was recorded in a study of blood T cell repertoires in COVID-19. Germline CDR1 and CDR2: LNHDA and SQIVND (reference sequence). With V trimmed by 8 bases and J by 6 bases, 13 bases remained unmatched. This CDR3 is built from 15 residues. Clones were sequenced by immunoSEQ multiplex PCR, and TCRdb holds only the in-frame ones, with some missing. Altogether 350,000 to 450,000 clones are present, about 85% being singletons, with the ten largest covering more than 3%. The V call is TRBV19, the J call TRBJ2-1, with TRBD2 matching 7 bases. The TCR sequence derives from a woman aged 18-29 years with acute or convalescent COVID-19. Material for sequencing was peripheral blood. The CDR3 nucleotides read TGTGCCAGTGCCCCCGGGGCTAGCGGCGGCAATGAGCAGTTCTTC. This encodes CASAPGASGGNEQFF.